Below, 14 T cell receptor beta chains from the same sample are listed, as sequenced in a study of blood T cell repertoires in COVID-19. TCRdb's copy holds only in-frame clones and misses some; the assay was immunoSEQ multiplex PCR. The table records some 160,000 clones, about 82% of them present only once. The sample taken for sequencing was PBMCs or T cells enriched from blood (not recorded which). Receptors were obtained from a woman aged 40 to 49 who had recovered from COVID-19.

In its sample, this clone was seen once. The V call is TRBV11-3, the J call TRBJ1-1; the D is unclear. The V gene lost 5 bases and the J gene lost 1 base, with 8 bases spanning the gap. There are 13 residues in the CDR3. Germline loops: CDR1 SGHNT, CDR2 YENEEA. The DNA for the CDR3 is TGTGCCAGCAGCGAAGAGCGGAACACTGAAGCTTTCTTT. Translating gives CASSEERNTEAFF.

This clone was picked up one time. The chain has TRBV7-8 and TRBJ2-7; TRBD2 agrees at 7 bases. V was clipped by 1 base and J by 1 base; unmatched bases: 4. Per the germline V gene, CDR1 is SGHVS and CDR2 is FQNEAQ. The CDR3 totals 15 residues. CDR3 bases: TGTGCCAGCAGCTTAGATCGCGGGGGATCCTACGAGCAGTACTTC. Translating gives CASSLDRGGSYEQYF.

A note on this clone: Its ends do not fully match the called genes, so a read error is possible. The chain is built from TRBV30 and TRBJ2-5; 7 bases map to TRBD2. The CDR3 spans 11 residues. Germline assignment: CDR1 GTSNPN and CDR2 SVGIG (reference sequence). The CDR3 region is CAGDYWETQYF. In DNA form, the CDR3 reads TGCGCGGGGGATTACTGGGAGACCCAGTACTTC.

This chain joins TRBV13 and TRBJ2-1; 10 bases agree with TRBD2. The J segment lost 9 bases and the V segment lost 0 bases, leaving 5 bases of the junction unmatched. CDR3 size: 15 residues. Germline V gene lookup returns CDR1 PRHDT and CDR2 FYEKMQ (reference sequence). DNA for the CDR3: TGTGCCAGCAGCTTAGGACTAGCGGGGTCCGGTGAGCAGTTCTTC. It specifies CASSLGLAGSGEQFF. Using reference TRBV13 and TRBJ2-1 for the parts outside the CDR3, the full variable domain is AAGVIQSPRHLIKEKRETATLKCYPIPRHDTVYWYQQGPGQDPQFLISFYEKMQSDKGSIPDRFSAQQFSDYHSELNMSSLELGDSALYFCASSLGLAGSGEQFFGPGTRLTVL.

This clone has more than one count but fewer than ten. The V call is TRBV28, the J call TRBJ1-6; weak D call: TRBD1 (5 bases). Germline CDR1 MDHEN, CDR2 SYDVKM. This CDR3 is built from 13 residues. V was clipped by 5 bases and J by 8 bases, with 10 bases between them. The DNA for the CDR3 is TGTGCCAGCAGTGCCACAGGATATTCACCCCTCCACTTT. Its protein product is CASSATGYSPLHF. Looking up the rest from reference TRBV28 and TRBJ1-6 gives the full variable domain: DVKVTQSSRYLVKRTGEKVFLECVQDMDHENMFWYRQDPGLGLRLIYFSYDVKMKEKGDIPEGYSVSREKKERFSLILESASTNQTSMYLCASSATGYSPLHFGNGTRLTVT.

The V gene is TRBV4-1, the J gene TRBJ1-2; D not resolved. The length of the CDR3 is 16 residues. Per the germline V gene, CDR1 is MGHRA and CDR2 is YSYEKL. V lost 0 bases and J lost 0, with 11 bases in between. CDR3 sequence reads: CASSQEPGSANYGYTF. CDR3 coding DNA: TGCGCCAGCAGCCAAGAACCGGGATCCGCTAACTATGGCTACACCTTC.

V gene TRBV2 combines with J gene TRBJ2-1; perhaps TRBD2 as D (6 bases). CDR3 length: 15 amino acids. Germline V gene data show CDR1 as SNHLY and CDR2 as FYNNEI. The V end was cut by 4 bases, the J end by 5 bases, with 15 bases between. The CDR3 here is CASSGTRTGDNEQFF. CDR3 DNA sequence: TGTGCCAGCAGTGGAACGCGGACGGGAGACAATGAGCAGTTCTTC.

As for this clone: The same CDR3 is also encoded by other DNA sequences in this sample. The V call is TRBV9, the J call TRBJ1-6, with TRBD1 identical over 7 bases. The trim removed 0 bases at V and 7 bases at J, leaving 1 base unmatched. Germline V CDR1 and CDR2: SGDLS, YYNGEE. CDR3 length: 14 residues. The CDR3 bases are TGTGCCAGCAGCGTAGGGACAGGAAATTCACCCCTCCACTTT. It translates to CASSVGTGNSPLHF.

The gene calls are TRBV6-5 and TRBJ2-7, with TRBD1 matching over 9 bases. Germline V gene data show CDR1 as MNHEY and CDR2 as SVGAGI. The CDR3 sequence is 15 residues long. With V trimmed by 6 bases and J by 7 bases, 13 bases remained unmatched. The CDR3 loop reads CASSPPGTGRREQYF. CDR3 DNA: TGTGCCAGCAGCCCACCCGGGACAGGGCGGAGGGAGCAGTACTTC.

The V and J genes are TRBV7-8 and TRBJ2-1, with a tentative D call TRBD1 (5 bases). V was cut by 4 bases and J by 8 bases, with 12 bases left in between. This CDR3 has 13 residues. Germline CDR1 SGHVS, CDR2 FQNEAQ. Written as DNA, the CDR3 is TGTGCCAGCAGCTCCAGGGTTACGGATGAGCAGTTCTTC. Protein sequence: CASSSRVTDEQFF.

The chain couples TRBV11-3 to TRBJ2-1; 7 positions match TRBD1. After removal of 1 base from V and 0 bases from J, the junction contained 9 bases not matched to a gene. CDR3 length: 18 amino acids. Germline V gene sequence: CDR1 SGHNT, CDR2 YENEEA. Here the CDR3 reads CASSLASPRDSSYNEQFF. The CDR3 DNA is TGTGCCAGCAGCTTAGCCAGCCCCCGGGACAGCTCCTACAATGAGCAGTTCTTC.

CDR3 sequence reads: CASSVGLAGGTALEQYF. For the CDR3, the DNA is TGTGCCAGTAGTGTCGGACTAGCGGGAGGCACCGCTCTCGAGCAGTACTTC. V gene TRBV19 combines with J gene TRBJ2-7, with 14 positions matching TRBD2. J lost 6 bases, V lost 5 bases, and 12 bases had no gene match. CDR1 is LNHDA, CDR2 SQIVND, per germline (reference sequence). The CDR3 spans 17 residues.

The V call is TRBV6-5, the J call TRBJ2-7; D call uncertain. CDR1 MNHEY and CDR2 SVGAGI come from the germline V gene. CDR3 length equals 13 residues. Trimming left V 3 bases short and J 3 bases short, with 9 bases between. The CDR3 bases are TGTGCCAGCAGTTATCGTCTAGACTACGAGCAGTACTTC. This encodes CASSYRLDYEQYF.

The rearrangement joins TRBV10-2 to TRBJ2-1; D is perhaps TRBD2 (5 bases). The CDR3 is 14 amino acids. Deletions cut 6 bases from V and 8 bases from J, with 17 bases between. Germline lookup yields CDR1 WSHSY and CDR2 SAAADI. CDR3 sequence (DNA): TGCGCCAGCAGCGTCCTTATAGCGCGGGATGAGCAGTTCTTC. Protein sequence: CASSVLIARDEQFF.